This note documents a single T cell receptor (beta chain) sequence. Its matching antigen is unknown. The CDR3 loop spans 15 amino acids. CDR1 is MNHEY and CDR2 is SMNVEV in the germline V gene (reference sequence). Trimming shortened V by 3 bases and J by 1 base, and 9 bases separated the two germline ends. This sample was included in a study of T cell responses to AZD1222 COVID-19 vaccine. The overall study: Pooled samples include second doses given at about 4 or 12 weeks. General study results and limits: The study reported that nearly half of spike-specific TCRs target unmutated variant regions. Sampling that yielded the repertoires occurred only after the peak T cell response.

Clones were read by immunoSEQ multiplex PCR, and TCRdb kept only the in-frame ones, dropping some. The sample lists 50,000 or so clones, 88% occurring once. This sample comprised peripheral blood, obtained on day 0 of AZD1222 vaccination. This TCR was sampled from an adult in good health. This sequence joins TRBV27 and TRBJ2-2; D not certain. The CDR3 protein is CASSFSRLNTGELFF. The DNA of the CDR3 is TGTGCCAGCAGTTTTAGCAGACTGAACACCGGGGAGCTGTTTTTT.